These T cell receptor beta chains were read from a single sample in a study of T-cell reconstitution after alpha-beta-depleted transplantation in children. TCRdb re-called the PCR reads through MiXCR, storing one row per CDR3 protein. The profile covers roughly 200,000 distinct CDR3 sequences, with roughly 11% appearing a single time and 28% taken by the ten largest. The input for sequencing was PBMCs, taken before TCRalphabeta/CD19-depleted stem cell transplant. All receptors come from a child under two years old with acute myeloid leukemia, due to receive a stem cell transplant. Each CDR3 is given with its conserved first and last residue. A D gene is named only where the DNA matches it firmly. Expanded clones get a size class; other rows say once, few or many, or leave the size out.

CDR3aa | CDR3nt | len | v_gene | abundance | d_gene | j_gene
CSAGRTGGGTEAFF | TGCAGTGCTGGACGGACTGGGGGGGGCACTGAAGCTTTCTTT | 14 | TRBV20-1 | few | - | TRBJ1-1
CSARSPGLAVQETQYF | TGCAGTGCTAGATCTCCGGGACTAGCGGTACAAGAGACCCAGTACTTC | 16 | TRBV20-1 | many | TRBD2 | TRBJ2-5
CASSFSGSETQYF | TGTGCCAGCAGCTTTAGCGGGTCAGAGACCCAGTACTTC | 13 | TRBV5-5 | few | TRBD2 | TRBJ2-5
CSAPLAGGADTQYF | TGCAGTGCTCCCCTAGCGGGGGGCGCAGATACGCAGTATTTT | 14 | TRBV20-1 | few | TRBD2 | TRBJ2-3
CATSGSTGELFF | TGTGCCACCAGTGGTAGCACCGGGGAGCTGTTTTTT | 12 | TRBV24-1 | many | - | TRBJ2-2
CSVEGGQNTEAFF | TGCAGCGTTGAAGGGGGGCAGAACACTGAAGCTTTCTTT | 13 | TRBV29-1 | many | - | TRBJ1-1
CASSPDFYEQYF | TGTGCCAGCAGCCCCGACTTCTACGAGCAGTACTTC | 12 | TRBV14 | many | - | TRBJ2-7
CASSLSNTGVQFF | TGTGCCAGCAGTCTCTCGAATACAGGGGTGCAGTTCTTC | 13 | TRBV28 | many | TRBD1 | TRBJ2-1
CASSKGAQGGTGELFF | TGTGCCAGCAGCAAGGGAGCACAGGGAGGCACCGGGGAGCTGTTTTTT | 16 | TRBV4-2 | - | - | TRBJ2-2
CASSWGRNTEAFF | TGTGCCAGCAGTTGGGGGCGCAACACTGAAGCTTTCTTT | 13 | TRBV12-3/TRBV12-4 | many | - | TRBJ1-1
CASSPSSGGENTEAFF | TGTGCCAGCTCACCCTCGTCTGGGGGCGAGAACACTGAAGCTTTCTTT | 16 | TRBV18 | few | - | TRBJ1-1
CASSESDRNTGELFF | TGCGCCAGCAGTGAGTCTGACAGAAACACCGGGGAGCTGTTTTTT | 15 | TRBV10-2 | - | - | TRBJ2-2
CASSLRASGNTGELFF | TGTGCCAGCAGTTTAAGGGCTAGCGGTAACACCGGGGAGCTGTTTTTT | 16 | TRBV12-3/TRBV12-4 | many | TRBD2 | TRBJ2-2
CASSYSSGTNEKLFF | TGTGCCAGCAGTTACTCTTCGGGGACCAATGAAAAACTGTTTTTT | 15 | TRBV6-5 | many | - | TRBJ1-4
CASSLRRGRGRTEAFF | TGTGCCAGCAGCTTAAGGCGTGGCAGGGGAAGGACTGAAGCTTTCTTT | 16 | TRBV11-2 | many | - | TRBJ1-1
CASSQDQTGEQPQHF | TGTGCCAGCAGCCAAGATCAAACCGGGGAACAGCCCCAGCATTTT | 15 | TRBV4-2 | many | - | TRBJ1-5
CASSQDPGQSFYEQYF | TGCGCCAGCAGCCAAGATCCGGGACAGTCCTTCTACGAGCAGTACTTC | 16 | TRBV4-1 | many | TRBD1 | TRBJ2-7
CSAERVTDTQYF | TGCAGTGCCGAACGGGTCACAGATACGCAGTATTTT | 12 | TRBV20-1 | many | - | TRBJ2-3
CASSKVGSNQPQHF | TGTGCCAGCAGCAAAGTGGGCAGCAATCAGCCCCAGCATTTT | 14 | TRBV21-1 | few | - | TRBJ1-5
CASSQEGFNEQFF | TGTGCCAGCAGCCAGGAGGGGTTTAATGAGCAGTTCTTC | 13 | TRBV7-7 | many | - | TRBJ2-1
CASSLLTGWELFF | TGCGCCAGCAGCCTGCTGACAGGATGGGAGCTGTTTTTT | 13 | TRBV5-1 | many | - | TRBJ2-2
CWARLRPSGKIYNEQFF | TGCTGGGCCAGGCTCAGGCCTAGCGGGAAAATCTACAATGAGCAGTTCTTC | 17 | TRBV20-1 | - | TRBD2 | TRBJ2-1
CSANNRRPGGAYNEQFF | TGCAGTGCTAATAATCGCCGCCCGGGCGGGGCGTACAATGAGCAGTTCTTC | 17 | TRBV20-1 | many | - | TRBJ2-1
CASRPWDRGNEQFF | TGTGCCAGCAGGCCCTGGGACAGGGGGAATGAGCAGTTCTTC | 14 | TRBV7-8 | - | TRBD1 | TRBJ2-1
CASRGGYSNQPQHF | TGTGCCAGCAGGGGAGGTTATAGCAATCAGCCCCAGCATTTT | 14 | TRBV27 | - | - | TRBJ1-5
CATVSMRRRNTGELFF | TGTGCCACCGTATCTATGCGACGGAGGAACACCGGGGAGCTGTTTTTT | 16 | TRBV28 | - | - | TRBJ2-2
CASSLGGFNQPQHF | TGTGCCAGCAGCTTAGGGGGCTTCAATCAGCCCCAGCATTTT | 14 | TRBV7-9 | many | - | TRBJ1-5
CASSKPMYEQYF | TGTGCCAGCAGCAAACCCATGTACGAGCAGTACTTC | 12 | TRBV21-1 | many | - | TRBJ2-7
CASSLLGGQETYEQYF | TGCGCCAGCAGCTTGCTTGGGGGACAGGAAACCTACGAGCAGTACTTC | 16 | TRBV5-1 | - | TRBD1 | TRBJ2-7
CASSQGTIVF | TGTGCCAGCAGCCAAGGAACAATTGTCTTC | 10 | TRBV3-1 | many | - | TRBJ2-1
CSASHLRTSGIRLLTEQYF | TGCAGTGCTAGTCATCTGAGGACTAGCGGTATCCGCCTTCTGACCGAGCAGTACTTC | 19 | TRBV20-1 | many | TRBD2 | TRBJ2-7
CSVGGGRNTGELFF | TGCAGCGTTGGGGGGGGCCGGAACACCGGGGAGCTGTTTTTT | 14 | TRBV29-1 | many | - | TRBJ2-2
CASSLTWGESSYNSPLHF | TGTGCCAGCAGTCTGACTTGGGGGGAGAGCTCCTATAATTCACCCCTCCACTTT | 18 | TRBV6-1 | many | - | TRBJ1-6
CSGCTGGVSSTDTQYF | TGCAGCGGATGTACAGGCGGGGTCTCAAGCACAGATACGCAGTATTTT | 16 | TRBV29-1 | many | - | TRBJ2-3
CASSPKTSVAYEQYF | TGTGCCAGCAGCCCAAAGACTAGCGTAGCCTACGAGCAGTACTTC | 15 | TRBV5-8 | many | TRBD2 | TRBJ2-7
CASSLTEGANYGYTF | TGTGCCAGCTCACTCACGGAGGGAGCTAACTATGGCTACACCTTC | 15 | TRBV18 | many | - | TRBJ1-2
CASSRASGSNTGELFF | TGCGCCAGCAGCAGGGCTAGCGGATCGAACACCGGGGAGCTGTTTTTT | 16 | TRBV5-1 | many | TRBD2 | TRBJ2-2
CASKVGQTYEQYF | TGTGCCAGCAAGGTGGGACAGACCTACGAGCAGTACTTC | 13 | TRBV18 | many | TRBD1 | TRBJ2-7
CSARFSRVLAGKQQETQYF | TGCAGTGCTAGATTCAGCAGGGTGCTAGCGGGCAAACAACAAGAGACCCAGTACTTC | 19 | TRBV20-1 | few | TRBD2 | TRBJ2-5
CASSPTASYNSPLHF | TGTGCCAGCTCACCAACAGCATCCTATAATTCACCCCTCCACTTT | 15 | TRBV18 | many | - | TRBJ1-6
CASSRDSISYEQYF | TGTGCCAGCAGCCGGGACAGCATCTCCTACGAGCAGTACTTC | 14 | TRBV11-2 | many | TRBD1 | TRBJ2-7
CSASRGHEQFF | TGCAGTGCTAGCAGGGGGCATGAGCAGTTCTTC | 11 | TRBV20-1 | many | TRBD1 | TRBJ2-1
CAISRTISTDTQYF | TGTGCCATCAGCCGGACTATTAGCACAGATACGCAGTATTTT | 14 | TRBV10-3 | many | - | TRBJ2-3
CSARGGLAGDTDTQYF | TGCAGTGCCCGGGGGGGACTAGCGGGAGACACAGATACGCAGTATTTT | 16 | TRBV20-1 | - | TRBD2 | TRBJ2-3
CAITAGVGDEQFF | TGTGCCATCACCGCGGGAGTTGGTGATGAGCAGTTCTTC | 13 | TRBV10-3 | many | TRBD2 | TRBJ2-1
CASSDRPGRGDTQYF | TGTGCCAGCAGCGACAGACCGGGACGCGGAGATACGCAGTATTTT | 15 | TRBV7-3 | - | - | TRBJ2-3
CASSSYSGRATDTQYF | TGCGCCAGCAGCTCGTATAGCGGGAGGGCAACAGATACGCAGTATTTT | 16 | TRBV5-1 | - | TRBD2 | TRBJ2-3
CSAPGQGKGGSTDTQYF | TGCAGTGCTCCGGGACAGGGCAAGGGGGGTAGCACAGATACGCAGTATTTT | 17 | TRBV20-1 | many | TRBD1 | TRBJ2-3
CSARKTGTGAPNTGELFF | TGCAGTGCTAGAAAAACCGGGACAGGGGCGCCGAACACCGGGGAGCTGTTTTTT | 18 | TRBV20-1 | many | TRBD1 | TRBJ2-2
CASGPNRVNYGYTF | TGCGCCAGCGGGCCTAACAGGGTCAACTATGGCTACACCTTC | 14 | TRBV4-1 | many | - | TRBJ1-2
CASSRPGQPGNTIYF | TGTGCCAGTAGTCGCCCGGGACAGCCTGGAAACACCATATATTTT | 15 | TRBV19 | many | TRBD1 | TRBJ1-3
CASRLALFNEQFF | TGTGCCAGCAGGCTTGCCCTTTTCAATGAGCAGTTCTTC | 13 | TRBV7-8 | few | - | TRBJ2-1
CASSLDAGGSGYTF | TGTGCCAGCAGCTTGGATGCGGGGGGTAGTGGCTACACCTTC | 14 | TRBV7-3 | few | - | TRBJ1-2